These T cell receptor beta chains were read from a single sample in a study of CD8 T cells in ankylosing spondylitis. MiXCR was run by TCRdb on the 5' RACE reads, yielding one entry per CDR3 protein. Among about 250,000 distinct CDR3 sequences listed, under 20% were seen once. Input material: blood, either unsorted or a sorted T cell fraction (not recorded which). These receptors all come from a male donor with ankylosing spondylitis or in good health (not recorded which). The CDR3 runs from the conserved cysteine through the conserved F or W. D genes are given only for firm matches. Some rows mark clone size as missing; the rest say once, few, many or name a class of expanded clone.

D	V	size	J	CDR3	DNA
-	TRBV12-3/TRBV12-4	-	TRBJ2-3	CASDETSLVSDTQYF	TGTGCCAGCGATGAGACCTCGTTGGTGTCAGATACGCAGTATTTT
-	TRBV12-3/TRBV12-4	many	TRBJ2-1	CASAEYNEQFF	TGTGCCAGTGCCGAGTACAATGAGCAGTTCTTC
TRBD2	TRBV6-1	-	TRBJ2-7	CASSQARLAGPYEQYF	TGTGCCAGCAGTCAGGCACGACTAGCGGGCCCCTACGAGCAGTACTTC
-	TRBV9	few	TRBJ1-4	CASSVSAATNEKLFF	TGTGCCAGCAGCGTGAGCGCCGCAACTAATGAAAAACTGTTTTTT
TRBD1	TRBV23-1	few	TRBJ2-3	CASWTGTEDTQYF	TGCGCCAGCTGGACAGGGACGGAAGATACGCAGTATTTT
-	TRBV7-9	few	TRBJ2-1	CASTNSGQGSNEQFF	TGTGCCAGCACCAATTCTGGGCAAGGCTCGAATGAGCAGTTCTTC
TRBD2	TRBV29-1	many	TRBJ2-7	CSEPQREPGEQYF	TGCAGTGAACCTCAGCGGGAGCCCGGCGAGCAGTACTTC
TRBD2	TRBV12-3/TRBV12-4	few	TRBJ2-5	CASSLLTGGWETQYF	TGTGCCAGCAGTTTATTAACGGGAGGATGGGAGACCCAGTACTTC
-	TRBV15	few	TRBJ1-5	CATSRDSVINQPQHF	TGTGCCACCAGCAGAGATTCAGTTATTAATCAGCCCCAGCATTTT
TRBD2	TRBV5-1	-	TRBJ2-3	CASSLTSGHTDTQYF	TGCGCCAGCAGCCTGACTAGCGGACACACAGATACGCAGTATTTT
TRBD1	TRBV7-9	-	TRBJ2-7	CASTRPDRGGYEQYF	TGTGCCAGCACCCGACCCGACAGGGGAGGATACGAGCAGTACTTC
-	TRBV12-3/TRBV12-4	-	TRBJ2-7	CASSSVGRLYEQYF	TGTGCCAGCAGTTCCGTGGGACGGCTCTACGAGCAGTACTTC
-	TRBV7-8	few	TRBJ1-2	CASSSEYGSVFYTF	TGTGCCAGCAGCTCCGAATACGGGAGCGTCTTCTACACCTTC
-	TRBV29-1	few	TRBJ2-5	CSVSSGYQETQYF	TGCAGCGTTTCTTCAGGGTACCAAGAGACCCAGTACTTC
TRBD2	TRBV20-1	many	TRBJ2-2	CSAVSGTNTGELFF	TGCAGTGCAGTTAGCGGGACGAACACCGGGGAGCTGTTTTTT
-	TRBV4-3	few	TRBJ1-1	CASSQDLERLNTEAFF	TGCGCCAGCAGCCAAGATTTGGAACGGTTGAACACTGAAGCTTTCTTT
-	TRBV12-3/TRBV12-4	-	TRBJ1-1	CASSLRVQGTEAFF	TGTGCCAGCAGTTTGCGTGTTCAGGGCACTGAAGCTTTCTTT
TRBD1	TRBV29-1	few	TRBJ2-5	CSVEEPLGQGRYQETQYF	TGCAGCGTTGAAGAGCCCCTCGGACAGGGACGGTACCAAGAGACCCAGTACTTC
TRBD2	TRBV6-1	-	TRBJ2-3	CASSPVGGGRYTDTQYF	TGTGCCAGCAGCCCTGTCGGGGGCGGGAGGTACACAGATACGCAGTATTTT
TRBD2	TRBV7-8	many	TRBJ2-7	CASSFPSAGGADEQYF	TGTGCCAGCAGCTTCCCATCGGCGGGAGGAGCCGACGAGCAGTACTTC
TRBD2	TRBV20-1	-	TRBJ2-5	CSARPGLAGVVETQYF	TGCAGTGCTAGACCGGGACTAGCGGGAGTGGTGGAGACCCAGTACTTC
TRBD2	TRBV4-3	few	TRBJ2-4	CASSQGRGAENIQYF	TGCGCCAGCAGCCAAGGGCGGGGGGCTGAAAACATTCAGTACTTC
TRBD2	TRBV7-9	-	TRBJ2-1	CASGVLAGGLDEQFF	TGTGCCAGCGGTGTTCTAGCGGGAGGGTTGGATGAGCAGTTCTTC
TRBD1	TRBV2	many	TRBJ2-7	CASRLGQGTHEQYF	TGTGCCAGCAGACTAGGACAGGGGACCCACGAGCAGTACTTC
-	TRBV12-5	many	TRBJ2-7	CASGLPKESTGAQGSYEQYF	TGTGCTAGTGGTTTACCTAAAGAATCTACAGGCGCCCAAGGAAGCTACGAGCAGTACTTC
-	TRBV11-2	-	TRBJ2-7	CASSFGRGPPYEQYF	TGTGCCAGCAGCTTCGGCCGGGGCCCTCCCTACGAGCAGTACTTC
-	TRBV7-3	few	TRBJ2-1	CASSLTPSYNEQFF	TGTGCCAGCAGCTTAACCCCGTCCTACAATGAGCAGTTCTTC
-	TRBV20-1	-	TRBJ1-5	CSARDRRYNQPQHF	TGCAGTGCTAGAGACAGACGGTACAATCAGCCCCAGCATTTT
TRBD2	TRBV5-1	-	TRBJ2-5	CASSWGLAGGETQYF	TGCGCCAGCAGCTGGGGACTAGCGGGAGGGGAGACCCAGTACTTC
TRBD2	TRBV11-1	-	TRBJ2-2	CASSLPLGLAVNTGELFF	TGTGCCAGCAGCTTACCGCTGGGACTAGCGGTGAACACCGGGGAGCTGTTTTTT
-	TRBV6-1	few	TRBJ2-1	CASSPSPVSSYNEQFF	TGTGCCAGCAGCCCTTCGCCGGTGAGCTCCTACAATGAGCAGTTCTTC
-	TRBV3-1	-	TRBJ2-5	CASSHSGREQETQYF	TGTGCCAGCAGCCATTCGGGCAGGGAACAAGAGACCCAGTACTTC
-	TRBV20-1	few	TRBJ2-3	CSARGQGEGTDTQYF	TGCAGTGCTAGAGGGCAGGGGGAGGGCACAGATACGCAGTATTTT
-	TRBV29-1	few	TRBJ1-4	CSVESRENEKLFF	TGCAGCGTTGAAAGCAGGGAAAATGAAAAACTGTTTTTT
-	TRBV29-1	-	TRBJ2-1	CSVEEVAEWTNEQFF	TGCAGCGTTGAAGAAGTAGCGGAGTGGACCAATGAGCAGTTCTTC
-	TRBV5-1	few	TRBJ1-5	CASSQDSSMEPQHF	TGCGCCAGCAGCCAGGACAGTTCAATGGAGCCCCAGCATTTT
TRBD2	TRBV11-1	few	TRBJ2-7	CASSFFSSGPYEQYF	TGTGCCAGCAGCTTTTTTTCTAGCGGCCCCTACGAGCAGTACTTC
-	TRBV5-6	many	TRBJ2-1	CASSLALPNEQFF	TGTGCCAGCAGCTTGGCTCTCCCTAATGAGCAGTTCTTC
-	TRBV5-1	-	TRBJ2-7	CASSFPGRHSYEQYF	TGCGCCAGCAGCTTCCCGGGCCGCCACTCCTACGAGCAGTACTTC
-	TRBV2	-	TRBJ2-1	CAPRGVSDEQFF	TGTGCCCCACGGGGAGTATCGGATGAGCAGTTCTTC
TRBD2	TRBV28	few	TRBJ2-1	CASSFATSGRPGEQFF	TGTGCCAGCAGTTTCGCGACTAGCGGGAGGCCCGGTGAGCAGTTCTTC
-	TRBV4-3	many	TRBJ2-7	CASSQESSVLYEQYF	TGCGCCAGCAGCCAAGAGTCTAGCGTATTGTACGAGCAGTACTTC
-	TRBV27	-	TRBJ2-6	CASSPGSSGANVLTF	TGTGCCAGCAGCCCTGGGAGCTCTGGGGCCAACGTCCTGACTTTC
-	TRBV12-3/TRBV12-4	-	TRBJ1-6	CASNWDTNSPLHF	TGTGCCAGCAATTGGGACACAAATTCACCCCTCCACTTT